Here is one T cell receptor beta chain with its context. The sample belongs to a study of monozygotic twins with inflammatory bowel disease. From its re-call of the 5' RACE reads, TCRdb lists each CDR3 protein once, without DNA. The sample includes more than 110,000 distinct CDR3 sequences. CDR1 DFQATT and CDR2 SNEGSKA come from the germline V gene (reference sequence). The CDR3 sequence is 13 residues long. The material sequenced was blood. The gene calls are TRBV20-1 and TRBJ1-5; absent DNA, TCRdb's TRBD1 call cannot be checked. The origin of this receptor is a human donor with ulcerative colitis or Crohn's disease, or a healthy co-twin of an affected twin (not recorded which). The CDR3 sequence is CSARVDRDQPQHF.